This T cell receptor (beta chain) appears in the sequencing data of a study of T cell clonotyping in hematopoietic cell transplantation. Method: immunoSEQ multiplex PCR; TCRdb's copy keeps in-frame clones and lacks some. The sample lists some 6,000 clones, under 90% seen once, with 8.1% in the top ten. Study observations and caveats: At the given depth, recipient repertoires were over 95% de novo clonotypes. After transplant, recipient diversity fell while pathologically expanded clonotypes grew through day 180. Cells were unsorted, so CD4 and CD8 contributions were not separated.

Recipients were bled about 28 days pretransplant and at posttransplant days 30, 100, 180. The CDR3 length is 15 residues. Trimming pared 3 bases from V and 1 base from J, leaving 12 bases between. Germline CDR1 SGHNT, CDR2 YYREEE (reference sequence). As for this clone: The target antigen is unknown.

The clonotype was recovered from a male patient between 35 and 55 years old who had an allogeneic stem cell transplant from an unrelated donor, so the T cells may come from the graft donor. Some clones in this sample may be carry-over from other donors' samples. V and J are TRBV5-4 and TRBJ2-3; D is uncertain. The specimen was peripheral blood mononuclear cells, collected 100 days after allogeneic stem cell transplant. The CDR3 DNA reads as TGTGCCAGCAGCTCAGACCTTTCTCGCACAGATACGCAGTATTTT. Amino acid sequence: CASSSDLSRTDTQYF.